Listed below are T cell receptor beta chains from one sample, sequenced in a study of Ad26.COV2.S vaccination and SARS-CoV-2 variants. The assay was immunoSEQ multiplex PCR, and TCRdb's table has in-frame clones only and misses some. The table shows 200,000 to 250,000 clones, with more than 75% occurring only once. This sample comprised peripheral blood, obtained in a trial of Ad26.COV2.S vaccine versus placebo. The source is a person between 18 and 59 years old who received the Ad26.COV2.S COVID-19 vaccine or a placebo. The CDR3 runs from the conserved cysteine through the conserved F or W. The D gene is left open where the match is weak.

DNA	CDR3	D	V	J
TGCGCCAGCAACTCCGGGACAGGGGGCCCCTACGAGCAGTACTTC	CASNSGTGGPYEQYF	TRBD1	TRBV5-1	TRBJ2-7
TGTGCCAGCAGTTTGGGGGAGACCCAGTACTTC	CASSLGETQYF	-	TRBV28	TRBJ2-5
TGTGCCAGCAGCTTGGAACGAGCTTCCTACGAGCAGTACTTC	CASSLERASYEQYF	-	TRBV5-4	TRBJ2-7
TGCGCCAGCAGCTGGGGACTAGCGGGAGAGAACGAGCAGTACTTC	CASSWGLAGENEQYF	TRBD2	TRBV5-1	TRBJ2-7
TGTGCCAGCAGCCAAGAAGGCGGGTCTGGGGCCAACGTCCTGACTTTC	CASSQEGGSGANVLTF	-	TRBV3-1/TRBV3-2	TRBJ2-6
TGTGCCAGTAGTACCTCCGGGACTACGAGAAGGGGTGAGCAGTTCTTC	CASSTSGTTRRGEQFF	TRBD2	TRBV19	TRBJ2-1
TGCGCCAGCAGCTTGGGGACAGGGGGCGGGGACCTCTATGGCTACACCTTC	CASSLGTGGGDLYGYTF	TRBD1	TRBV5-1	TRBJ1-2
TGTGCCAGCAGTGAGGGGTACTCAGACTCTGGAAACACCATATATTTT	CASSEGYSDSGNTIYF	-	TRBV2	TRBJ1-3
TGTGCCAGCAGTTTGGAGACAGGGTTCGGCTTTGAAGCTTTCTTT	CASSLETGFGFEAFF	TRBD1	TRBV28	TRBJ1-1
TGTGCCACCAGTGATGATGGACAGGGCAATCAGCCCCAGCATTTT	CATSDDGQGNQPQHF	TRBD1	TRBV24-1	TRBJ1-5
TGCGCCAGCAGCTGGGACAGGGCTGGAAACACCATATATTTT	CASSWDRAGNTIYF	TRBD1	TRBV5-1	TRBJ1-3
TGTGCCAGTACCGGCGGGAGGGGTTCCTACAATGAGCAGTTCTTC	CASTGGRGSYNEQFF	TRBD2	TRBV19	TRBJ2-1
TGTGCCAGCAGGGACGGGACAGGGTCGTGGGAGCAGTACTTC	CASRDGTGSWEQYF	TRBD1	TRBV6-5	TRBJ2-7
TGCAGCGTGGGTCAGGGGGTTGAGAACACTGAAGCTTTCTTT	CSVGQGVENTEAFF	TRBD1	TRBV29-1	TRBJ1-1